The rows below give T cell receptor beta chains drawn from one sample of a study of shared clonotypes between healthy human individuals. Repertoires were generated with immunoSEQ multiplex PCR, while TCRdb's copy carries only in-frame clones and drops some. The profile shows some 1 million clones, around 75% of them singletons. The specimen sequenced was memory CD4+ T cells sorted from blood. The receptors were sampled from a man younger than 35 in good health. Both conserved end residues are part of each CDR3. The D gene is left open where the match is weak. Clone size is not always given. Where it is, it says once, few, many or a class for expanded clones.

d_call | j_call | cdr3_length | clone_size | v_call | cdr3_nt | cdr3_aa
NA | TRBJ2-3 | 13 | NA | TRBV11-2 | TGTGCCAGCAGCTTAGAAAGAACAGATACGCAGTATTTT | CASSLERTDTQYF
NA | TRBJ2-1 | 15 | once | TRBV28 | TGTGCCAGCAGTTTAGGTGGGAAGTGGTACGGTGAGCAGTTCTTC | CASSLGGKWYGEQFF
NA | TRBJ1-3 | 13 | few | TRBV7-6 | TGTGCCAGCAGCTCAGGAGTTGGAAACACCATATATTTT | CASSSGVGNTIYF
NA | TRBJ1-1 | 13 | NA | TRBV15 | TGTGCCACCAGCAGAGATGGGGACAAAGAAGCTTTCTTT | CATSRDGDKEAFF
NA | TRBJ2-2 | 14 | few | TRBV10-1 | TGCGCCAGCAGTGAGTCGGGGAACACCGGGGAGCTGTTTTTT | CASSESGNTGELFF
TRBD2 | TRBJ2-4 | 17 | once | TRBV4-1 | TGCGCCAGCAGCCAGCGACTAGCGGGGGGGCCCAAAAACATTCAGTACTTC | CASSQRLAGGPKNIQYF
TRBD2 | TRBJ2-1 | 14 | NA | TRBV7-2 | TGTGCCAGCAGCTCAGTGCGGGAGTCCAATGAGCAGTTCTTC | CASSSVRESNEQFF
NA | TRBJ1-1 | 11 | few | TRBV19 | TGTGCCAGTAGTGGGAGGGGAGCAGCTTTCTTT | CASSGRGAAFF
TRBD2 | TRBJ2-2 | 15 | NA | TRBV5-1 | TGCGCCAGCAGCTTGGTGGCGGGGGGAACCGGGGAGCTGTTTTTT | CASSLVAGGTGELFF
NA | TRBJ1-4 | 13 | many | TRBV7-2 | TGTGCCAGCAGCTTCGGTCCGGGTGAAAAACTGTTTTTT | CASSFGPGEKLFF
TRBD1 | TRBJ1-2 | 15 | NA | TRBV19 | TGTGCCAGTAGTCCCCGAGGGGGCGACCGGTATGGCTACACCTTC | CASSPRGGDRYGYTF
TRBD1 | TRBJ1-1 | 17 | few | TRBV2 | TGTGCCAGCACGACCCCGGGACAGGGGGCAATTTACACTGAAGCTTTCTTT | CASTTPGQGAIYTEAFF
TRBD2 | TRBJ2-3 | 18 | NA | TRBV11-2 | TGTGCCAGCAGCTTAATGGCGGGGGGTCGACCTAGCACAGATACGCAGTATTTT | CASSLMAGGRPSTDTQYF
NA | TRBJ2-5 | 14 | NA | TRBV7-2 | TGTGCCAGCAGCTTAGCTGGGGGGCAAGAGACCCAGTACTTC | CASSLAGGQETQYF
TRBD2 | TRBJ2-7 | 16 | NA | TRBV5-6 | TGTGCCAGCAGCTTTACTAGCGGGGACAGCTCCTACGAGCAGTACTTC | CASSFTSGDSSYEQYF
NA | TRBJ1-1 | 15 | NA | TRBV21-1 | TGTGCCAGCAGCAAGGAGTTTCCCTGGAACACTGAAGCTTTCTTT | CASSKEFPWNTEAFF
NA | TRBJ2-2 | 12 | NA | TRBV10-1 | TGCGCCAGCAGTGAGAGATTTGGGGAGCTGTTTTTT | CASSERFGELFF
TRBD1 | TRBJ1-2 | 13 | few | TRBV5-3 | TGTGCCAGCAGCATAGACAGGGATAATGGCTACACCTTC | CASSIDRDNGYTF
TRBD2 | TRBJ2-3 | 15 | few | TRBV6-5 | TGTGCCAGCAGGCCACTAGCGGGAGGGCCAGATACGCAGTATTTT | CASRPLAGGPDTQYF
NA | TRBJ1-4 | 16 | NA | TRBV2 | TGTGCCAGCAGTGAAGATCGTGGGGGGTTATCTGAAAAACTGTTTTTT | CASSEDRGGLSEKLFF
NA | TRBJ1-2 | 13 | NA | TRBV6-1 | TGTGCCAGCAGTGACAAGACGGCCTATGGCTACACCTTC | CASSDKTAYGYTF
NA | TRBJ2-5 | 15 | NA | TRBV5-1 | TGCGCCAGCAGCTTGATCCCTAGGGTGGGGGAGACCCAGTACTTC | CASSLIPRVGETQYF
NA | TRBJ1-2 | 12 | NA | TRBV10-3 | TGTGCCATCTCGACGGGCTTCTATGGCTACACCTTC | CAISTGFYGYTF
TRBD2 | TRBJ2-3 | 16 | NA | TRBV7-8 | TGTGCCAGCAGCCGGGGGACTAGCGGGATGGTAGATACGCAGTATTTT | CASSRGTSGMVDTQYF